Included here is one T cell receptor beta chain sequence, with context. No antigen is known for it. This CDR3 spans 16 amino acids. From germline, CDR1 is DFQATT and CDR2 SNEGSKA (reference sequence). This record belongs to a study of T cells expressing NK-cell markers. General study points: Top CD8+ clonotypes included the dominant CD3+CD56+NKG2C+ clonotypes in a handful of donors.

Each CDR3 protein gets one entry in TCRdb, which reprocessed the 5' RACE reads and gives no DNA. Found here are about 300,000 distinct CDR3 sequences; the top ten clones hold 4% to 5%. The chain employs TRBV20-1 and TRBJ2-1. Material: blood T cells: a sorted CD56 or NKG2C T cell subset, CD4+ or CD8+ T cells, or bulk PBMC T cells (not recorded which). The source is a woman aged 18 to 75 in good health. The CDR3 sequence: CSARDPKRESFNEQFF.